This TCR beta chain is drawn from a study of T cell repertoires in cytomegalovirus infection. Study-level information: Both CMV infection and a matching HLA type were indicated by public TCR beta signatures.

Study findings and constraints: What dominated the ex vivo response were HLA-C-restricted CMV-specific TCR beta clonotypes.

One entry per CDR3 protein, called by TCRdb with MiXCR from the reads. Of around 170,000 distinct CDR3 sequences in the sample, roughly an eighth are singletons; the top ten hold 25% to 30%. The CDR3 covers 15 residues. Germline CDR1 is MNHNS and CDR2 is SASEGT. The ends were cut back, 8 bases at V and 3 bases at J, with 19 bases in the middle. Concerning this clonotype itself: Its matching antigen is unknown.

The rearrangement links TRBV6-1 to TRBJ1-1, with a possible D match to TRBD1 (5 bases). The sample was PBMCs. The sequence came from a human donor in good health (CMV status not recorded). Some clones in this sample may be carry-over from other donors' samples. Here the CDR3 reads CASGREGLGDTEAFF. Here the CDR3 DNA reads TGTGCCAGCGGTCGTGAGGGACTCGGAGACACTGAAGCTTTCTTT.